Shown below are 22 T cell receptor beta chains from a single sample sequenced in a study of identical twins (dated by TCRdb to about 2016). Libraries were prepared through 5' RACE. The sample was run on an Illumina HiSeq 2000. In TCRdb, the public reads were trimmed at Q25 with fastp and aligned with MiXCR, with productive beta chains retained. Each entry merges the rows of one CDR3 protein and shows their most common DNA and genes. The sample table lists under 1 million distinct CDR3 sequences, around 12% of them with a count of one. Around 1.5% of the sample is in the top ten clones. The sample also formed part of further work on yellow fever vaccine responses in identical twins.

The sample taken for sequencing was PBMCs. The source of these receptors is a woman aged 18-29 years in good health.

The genes are TRBV20-1 and TRBJ2-5; 9 bases match TRBD2. This CDR3 has 15 residues. V lost 6 bases to trimming and J lost 2 bases; unmatched junction nucleotides: 10. Germline V lookup: CDR1 DFQATT, CDR2 SNEGSKA (reference sequence). CDR3 nucleotides: TGCAGTGCCAGTATGACTAGCGGTCTACAAGAGACCCAGTACTTC. Its translation: CSASMTSGLQETQYF.

This clonotype appeared many times. The rearrangement joins TRBV7-9 to TRBJ2-2, with 8 bases matching TRBD1. CDR3 length equals 16 residues. V was clipped by 5 bases and J by 1 base; unmatched bases: 6. CDR1 and CDR2 (germline): SEHNR, FQNEAQ (reference sequence). Here the CDR3 reads CASSQGQALNTGELFF. The CDR3 DNA is TGTGCCAGCAGCCAGGGACAGGCGCTGAACACCGGGGAGCTGTTTTTT. The full variable domain, with the rest looked up from reference TRBV7-9 and TRBJ2-2, is DTGVSQNPRHKITKRGQNVTFRCDPISEHNRLYWYRQTLGQGPEFLTYFQNEAQLEKSRLLSDRFSAERPKGSFSTLEIQRTEQGDSAMYLCASSQGQALNTGELFFGEGSRLTVL.

The gene calls are TRBV7-9 and TRBJ2-7, with 7 bases that match TRBD2. With 5 bases clipped from V and 3 bases from J, the junction kept 1 base outside the gene matches. Looked up from germline, CDR1 is SEHNR and CDR2 is FQNEAQ (reference sequence). CDR3 length: 12 amino acids. The CDR3 nucleotides are TGTGCCAGCAGCGCGGGGGTCTACGAGCAGTACTTC. It yields the protein CASSAGVYEQYF. The variable domain in full, with the rest retrieved from reference TRBV7-9 and TRBJ2-7, is DTGVSQNPRHKITKRGQNVTFRCDPISEHNRLYWYRQTLGQGPEFLTYFQNEAQLEKSRLLSDRFSAERPKGSFSTLEIQRTEQGDSAMYLCASSAGVYEQYFGPGTRLTVT.

CDR3 nucleotide sequence: TGTGCCAGTACCCAGAGTGGTAGCTCCTACAATGAGCAGTTCTTC. Translating gives CASTQSGSSYNEQFF. The rearrangement links TRBV19 to TRBJ2-1; D gene uncertain. Germline CDR1 is LNHDA and CDR2 is SQIVND (reference sequence). Trimming stripped 7 bases from V and 0 bases from J, with 13 bases between. The CDR3 covers 15 residues.

This clonotype was seen at least ten times. This sequence joins TRBV6-1 and TRBJ1-1; no clear D. In germline, CDR1 is MNHNS, CDR2 SASEGT. The CDR3 sequence is 14 residues long. Trimming took off 2 bases at V and 6 bases at J, with 13 bases between the two ends. The CDR3 DNA reads TGTGCCAGCAGTGAAAGAATCCGTTGGGCTGAAGCTTTCTTT. Encoded protein: CASSERIRWAEAFF.

This clonotype came up many times. The chain carries TRBV4-1 and TRBJ1-3; D uncertain. Trimming removed 2 bases at V and 0 bases at J, with 8 bases between. The CDR3 is made up of 15 amino acids. Germline lookup yields CDR1 MGHRA and CDR2 YSYEKL. DNA for the CDR3: TGCGCCAGCAGCCAATCTCCCAGCTCTGGAAACACCATATATTTT. Its protein is CASSQSPSSGNTIYF.

This clonotype was detected a few times. The chain joins TRBV20-1 to TRBJ1-2; D may be TRBD1 (5 bases). V lost 1 base to trimming and J lost 0 bases, with 15 bases between them. Per the germline V gene, CDR1 is DFQATT and CDR2 is SNEGSKA (reference sequence). The CDR3 runs to 16 residues. The DNA for the CDR3 is TGCAGTGCTAGAGCCCCCGGGACCCCTACTAACTATGGCTACACCTTC. Translation gives CSARAPGTPTNYGYTF.

The chain couples TRBV10-3 to TRBJ2-6; TRBD1 is a possible D gene (6 bases). The CDR3 contains 17 residues. Germline loops: CDR1 ENHRY, CDR2 SYGVKD. Trimming pared 7 bases from V and 2 bases from J, leaving 18 bases between. The DNA of the CDR3 is TGTGCCATCACACCGAGCGGAACAGGGACTGGGGCCAACGTCCTGACTTTC. It codes for CAITPSGTGTGANVLTF.

This clonotype was recorded a few times. The chain has TRBV5-5 and TRBJ2-3; D remains unclear. The germline CDR1 and CDR2 sequences are SGHKS and YYEKEE (reference sequence). CDR3 size: 11 residues. V gave up 2 bases and J gave up 14 bases, with 12 bases separating them. The CDR3 DNA reads as TGTGCCAGCAGCTTATTTGGGCCGCTGTATTTT. Amino acid sequence: CASSLFGPLYF.

The rearrangement uses TRBV15 and TRBJ1-5, with 8 bases identical to TRBD1. Germline V gene data show CDR1 as LNHNV and CDR2 as YYDKDF (reference sequence). The CDR3 is made up of 14 amino acids. V lost 2 bases and J lost 6; bases outside the gene matches: 3. This chain's CDR3 is CATSRSRGLQPQHF. The DNA of the CDR3 is TGTGCCACCAGCAGAAGCAGGGGGCTTCAGCCCCAGCATTTT.

The sample holds many counts of this clonotype. One end of the junction is discordant with germline, which a read error may explain. The chain has TRBV10-3 and TRBJ2-3; D gene unclear. Germline V gene lookup returns CDR1 ENHRY and CDR2 SYGVKD. The CDR3 runs 12 residues. The CDR3 DNA is TGTGCCATCAGCGAGTGGGTTGATACGCAGTATTTT. This encodes CAISEWVDTQYF.

This clonotype was seen more than once but under ten times. The V call is TRBV7-2, the J call TRBJ2-3; 12 bases align to TRBD2. The CDR3 loop spans 16 amino acids. From germline, CDR1 is SGHTA and CDR2 FQGNSA. Trimming removed 2 bases from V and 8 bases from J; junction bases left unmatched: 8. CDR3 protein: CASSLTSSGGAGTQYF. The CDR3 bases are TGTGCCAGCAGCTTAACGTCTAGCGGGGGGGCTGGTACGCAGTATTTT.

The table lists this clonotype with a few counts. V and J are TRBV7-8 and TRBJ2-1, with D hard to call. The CDR3 runs to 14 residues. V was shortened by 1 base and J by 5 bases, with 9 bases between the two germline ends. Germline V gene lookup returns CDR1 SGHVS and CDR2 FQNEAQ. The CDR3 sequence: CASSLVLRNNEQFF. As DNA, the CDR3 is TGTGCCAGCAGCTTAGTGCTCAGGAACAATGAGCAGTTCTTC.

This clonotype was recorded a few times. This rearrangement joins TRBV11-2 to TRBJ2-1; D not certain. CDR3 length equals 17 residues. Germline V gene sequence: CDR1 SGHAT, CDR2 FQNNGV. Trimming removed 1 base from V and 0 bases from J, with 13 bases in between. DNA for the CDR3: TGTGCCAGCAGCTTAGTAATGGGGAAGAGCTCCTACAATGAGCAGTTCTTC. It specifies CASSLVMGKSSYNEQFF.

The V call is TRBV27, the J call TRBJ1-4; D is unresolved. Germline CDR1 is MNHEY and CDR2 is SMNVEV (reference sequence). Trimming took 7 bases from V and 0 from J, leaving 9 bases between them. The CDR3 contains 14 residues. CDR3 nucleotide sequence: TGTGCCAGCAAGAGGTTTACAACTAATGAAAAACTGTTTTTT. Its translation: CASKRFTTNEKLFF.

The chain carries TRBV12-3 or TRBV12-4 and TRBJ2-7; 10 nucleotides agree with TRBD1. The CDR3 spans 15 residues. The V gene end was trimmed by 5 bases and the J gene end by 2 bases; junction bases not matched to a gene: 6. In nucleotides, the CDR3 is TGTGCCAGCAGTACGGACAGGGGGAGAGCCTACGAGCAGTACTTC. Its translation is CASSTDRGRAYEQYF.

J is TRBJ2-5 and V is TRBV3-1; D gene uncertain. Germline lookup yields CDR1 LGHDT and CDR2 YNNKEL (reference sequence). This CDR3 region has 13 residues. Trimming shortened V by 0 bases and J by 5 bases, and 7 bases separated the two germline ends. CDR3 amino acids: CASSQDMGETQYF. As DNA, the CDR3 is TGTGCCAGCAGCCAAGATATGGGGGAGACCCAGTACTTC.

Many counts were recorded for this clonotype. The chain uses TRBV20-1 and TRBJ2-7; D tentatively reads TRBD1 or TRBD2 (5 bases each). The V gene's germline CDR1 is DFQATT and CDR2 SNEGSKA (reference sequence). The germline V and J ends were trimmed by 1 base and 3 bases, with 10 bases remaining between them. This CDR3 comprises 13 residues. CDR3 DNA: TGCAGTGCTAGAGGGGACGGAGACTACGAGCAGTACGTC. Protein: CSARGDGDYEQYV.

This clonotype showed up many times. This chain connects TRBV2 to TRBJ2-7; the D call may be TRBD1 or TRBD2 (5 bases each). Germline lookup yields CDR1 SNHLY and CDR2 FYNNEI. The CDR3 runs to 13 residues. V was pared by 6 bases and J by 3 bases, with 12 bases between. The CDR3 region has the DNA TGTGCCAGCAGGGGACCTACCCTCTACGAGCAGTACGTC. Protein sequence: CASRGPTLYEQYV.

The table lists this clonotype with a few counts. This rearrangement joins TRBV6-5 to TRBJ2-5; 9 bases fit TRBD1. Germline V CDR1 and CDR2: MNHEY, SVGAGI. The CDR3 covers 17 residues. After removal of 2 bases from V and 7 bases from J, the junction contained 14 bases not matched to a gene. Here the CDR3 reads CASSYAAPGQGIGTQYF. Here the CDR3 DNA reads TGTGCCAGCAGTTACGCAGCTCCGGGACAGGGAATTGGGACCCAGTACTTC.

The rearrangement joins TRBV2 to TRBJ1-5; TRBD1 matches 7 bases. J was trimmed by 2 bases and V by 3 bases; bases with no gene match: 13. Germline CDR1 SNHLY, CDR2 FYNNEI. This CDR3 is 18 amino acids long. In DNA form, the CDR3 reads TGTGCCAGCAGTGAGCGGGCCAGGGGGACTCTCGGCAATCAGCCCCAGCATTTT. It specifies CASSERARGTLGNQPQHF.

The chain uses TRBV16 and TRBJ2-3; D is possibly TRBD1 (7 bases). V lost 10 bases to trimming and J lost 0 bases, with 14 bases between them. This CDR3 has 14 residues. Per germline, CDR1 KGHSY and CDR2 FQNENV. The CDR3 here is CATTRDSSTDTQYF. As DNA, the CDR3 is TGTGCCACGACGCGGGACAGTAGCACAGATACGCAGTATTTT.